Below are 18 T cell receptor beta chains sequenced from a single sample in a study of OX40 agonist ivuxolimab in advanced cancers. The method was immunoSEQ multiplex PCR; TCRdb's version includes in-frame clones alone and lacks a portion of them. The sample consists of over 30,000 clones, roughly nine tenths of them appearing once. The source material was CD4+ or CD8+ T cells sorted from blood, sampled in a trial of the OX40 agonist ivuxolimab. Every receptor here comes from an adult with an advanced solid tumor such as melanoma, head and neck, liver or kidney cancer.

The V call is TRBV9, the J call TRBJ2-3, with TRBD2 matching 8 bases. V dropped 3 bases and J dropped 2; count of bases not matched to a gene: 8. This CDR3 region has 16 residues. Germline assignment: CDR1 SGDLS and CDR2 YYNGEE. Written as DNA, the CDR3 is TGTGCCAGCAGCGCGGGGGGGGGCTATGCCACAGATACGCAGTATTTT. This codes for CASSAGGGYATDTQYF.

This chain joins TRBV19 and TRBJ1-1, with unresolved D. The CDR3 length is 16 residues. Germline CDR1 reads LNHDA; CDR2 reads SQIVND (reference sequence). Trimming took off 7 bases at V and 0 bases at J, with 18 bases between the two ends. This chain's CDR3 is CASKTASRGLNTEAFF. The CDR3 DNA is TGTGCCAGTAAAACAGCCAGCAGAGGGTTGAACACTGAAGCTTTCTTT.

The chain couples TRBV9 to TRBJ1-1; 7 bases align to TRBD1. This CDR3 spans 15 amino acids. From germline, CDR1 is SGDLS and CDR2 YYNGEE. The V segment lost 4 bases and the J segment 0 bases; nucleotides outside the gene matches: 6. CDR3 DNA: TGTGCCAGCAGCCATAAGGGACAGTTGAACACTGAAGCTTTCTTT. Its translation: CASSHKGQLNTEAFF.

This clone was seen just once. V and J are TRBV7-9 and TRBJ2-2; D gene uncertain. With 8 bases removed from V and 0 bases from J, the gap between germline ends came to 16 bases. CDR1 is SEHNR and CDR2 is FQNEAQ in the germline V gene (reference sequence). The CDR3 is made up of 16 amino acids. CDR3 in amino acids: CASGTNRDSNTGELFF. DNA for the CDR3: TGTGCCAGCGGTACGAACAGAGACTCGAACACCGGGGAGCTGTTTTTT.

The chain links TRBV6-4 to TRBJ1-1; D is possibly TRBD1 (5 bases). Per germline, CDR1 MRHNA and CDR2 SNTAGT. Trimming took off 0 bases at V and 12 bases at J, with 26 bases between the two ends. The CDR3 is 17 amino acids. CDR3 sequence: CASSDSADIGRAEGTFF. The CDR3, as DNA: TGTGCCAGCAGTGACTCGGCGGACATAGGGCGAGCAGAAGGGACTTTCTTT.

This rearrangement joins TRBV15 to TRBJ1-1; no clear D gene. There are 12 residues in the CDR3. V lost 8 bases and J 1 base, leaving 8 bases between the germline ends. Germline loops: CDR1 LNHNV, CDR2 YYDKDF (reference sequence). The CDR3, as DNA: TGTGCCACCTTTGGCCAGAACACTGAAGCTTTCTTT. Its protein product is CATFGQNTEAFF.

This chain joins TRBV29-1 and TRBJ2-1; a possible D gene is TRBD2 (6 bases). The CDR3 is made up of 13 amino acids. Trimming took 7 bases from V and 5 from J, leaving 15 bases between them. The germline V gene has CDR1 SQVTM and CDR2 ANQGSEA. The CDR3 DNA reads as TGCAGCGCAATGTTACTAGCCCACAATGAGCAGTTCTTC. The encoded protein is CSAMLLAHNEQFF.

The chain links TRBV7-6 to TRBJ2-1, with D tentatively TRBD1 (6 bases). Germline assignment: CDR1 SGHVS and CDR2 FNYEAQ. The CDR3 totals 17 residues. The V gene lost 1 base and the J gene lost 9 bases, with 22 bases spanning the gap. The CDR3 sequence: CASSLESVGANRGEQFF. CDR3 sequence (DNA): TGTGCCAGCAGCTTAGAGTCAGTGGGGGCAAATCGGGGTGAGCAGTTCTTC.

V gene TRBV28 combines with J gene TRBJ1-5, with D possibly matching TRBD1 (6 bases). V lost 4 bases and J 0 bases, leaving 37 bases between the germline ends. Germline loops: CDR1 MDHEN, CDR2 SYDVKM. This CDR3 comprises 24 residues. CDR3 sequence reads: CASSSARRLTLQGDIPFSNQPQHF. The CDR3 DNA follows: TGTGCCAGCAGTTCAGCCCGAAGACTAACCCTACAGGGAGACATACCATTTAGCAATCAGCCCCAGCATTTT.

This clone was picked up one time. The chain couples TRBV7-2 to TRBJ1-3; D call uncertain. Germline loops: CDR1 SGHTA, CDR2 FQGNSA. V was shortened by 5 bases and J by 0 bases, with 11 bases between the two germline ends. The CDR3 spans 15 residues. CDR3 loop: CASSARRLSGNTIYF. Written as DNA, the CDR3 is TGTGCCAGCAGCGCCCGACGACTCTCTGGAAACACCATATATTTT.

The V gene is TRBV9, the J gene TRBJ2-3; 13 positions agree with TRBD2. Germline trimming cut 4 bases from V and 5 bases from J; bases unmatched to any gene: 10. The CDR3 is 17 amino acids. Germline V CDR1 and CDR2: SGDLS, YYNGEE. CDR3 coding DNA: TGTGCCAGCAGCCCTGGACTAGCGGGAGCCGGAGGAGATACGCAGTATTTT. Amino acids: CASSPGLAGAGGDTQYF.

The chain is built from TRBV21-1 and TRBJ2-3; the D call TRBD2 from the table was never checked on the DNA. TRBV21-1 is flagged as a pseudogene. This CDR3 region has 12 residues. The CDR3 region is CATRAVDDTQYF. CDR3 nucleotide sequence: TGTGCCACGCGGGCGGTTGATGATACGCAGTATTTT.

The V gene is TRBV19, the J gene TRBJ2-3; TRBD2 is a possible D gene (5 bases). The CDR3 length is 14 residues. Trimming stripped 6 bases from V and 2 bases from J, with 12 bases between. CDR1 and CDR2 from the germline V gene are LNHDA and SQIVND (reference sequence). The CDR3 DNA is TGTGCCAGTAGCCCCTCGGGGTACACAGATACGCAGTATTTT. It encodes CASSPSGYTDTQYF.

This clone was counted a few times. The V call is TRBV11-2, the J call TRBJ1-2; maybe TRBD1 (5 bases). CDR3 length: 15 residues. Trimming stripped 4 bases from V and 2 bases from J, with 14 bases between. CDR1 is SGHAT and CDR2 is FQNNGV in the germline V gene. In DNA form, the CDR3 reads TGTGCCAGCAGCTCGATAACCACAGGAAACTATGGCTACACCTTC. It encodes CASSSITTGNYGYTF.

The rearrangement joins TRBV10-3 to TRBJ2-3, with 11 bases matching TRBD2. The CDR3 sequence is 16 residues long. Germline assignment: CDR1 ENHRY and CDR2 SYGVKD. After removal of 5 bases from V and 3 bases from J, the junction contained 7 bases not matched to a gene. The CDR3 bases are TGTGCCATCAGTACGATTAGCGGGGGGGAAACAGATACGCAGTATTTT. It codes for CAISTISGGETDTQYF.

The V and J genes are TRBV6-6 and TRBJ1-1, with D unresolved. Trimming pared 2 bases from V and 3 bases from J, leaving 10 bases between. The CDR3 is 14 amino acids. Looked up from germline, CDR1 is MNHNY and CDR2 is SVGAGI (reference sequence). Here the CDR3 DNA reads TGTGCCAGCAGTTACCCCGGGTTTCACACTGAAGCTTTCTTT. Translation gives CASSYPGFHTEAFF.

This sequence joins TRBV5-6 and TRBJ2-7; the D call may be TRBD1 or TRBD2 (5 bases each). The CDR3 is made up of 12 amino acids. CDR1 and CDR2 (germline): SGHDT, YYEEEE. V shed 4 bases and J shed 6 bases, with 11 bases lying between them. CDR3 amino acids: CASSPLGAEQYF. The CDR3 nucleotides read TGTGCCAGCAGCCCTCTCGGGGCCGAGCAGTACTTC.

The rearrangement joins TRBV4-1 to TRBJ1-4; D possibly corresponds to TRBD1 (6 bases). In germline, CDR1 is MGHRA, CDR2 YSYEKL. The CDR3 loop spans 13 amino acids. The V and J ends lost 8 bases and 2 bases respectively, with 9 bases between them. The CDR3: CASRGLTNEKLFF. In DNA, the CDR3 is TGCGCCAGCCGGGGGCTGACTAATGAAAAACTGTTTTTT.